This T cell receptor beta chain originates from a study of T cell responses to AZD1222 COVID-19 vaccine. Across the study: Pooled in the analysis were second doses at about 4 or about 12 weeks.

In regard to this clone: The antigen remains undetermined.

Here immunoSEQ multiplex PCR was the method, and the copy in TCRdb shows in-frame clones only, minus some. The sample records roughly 160,000 clones, 80% to 95% being singletons. Trimming took 4 bases from V and 3 from J, leaving 10 bases between them. CDR1 SGDLS and CDR2 YYNGEE come from the germline V gene. The CDR3 totals 13 residues. Study findings and constraints: Dominant at 160-218 and 743-854, vaccine-associated CD4 TCRs also spanned spike. Repertoires were obtained solely post-peak T cell response. White British donors predominated, females outnumbered males, and clonal diversity was possibly underestimated.

The sequence was collected from an adult in good health. The sample consisted of peripheral blood, taken on day 0 of AZD1222 vaccination. The chain employs TRBV9 and TRBJ2-5; D not certain. The CDR3 DNA reads as TGTGCCAGCAGCCCTCAAGTTGAAGAGACCCAGTACTTC. Translated, it gives CASSPQVEETQYF.